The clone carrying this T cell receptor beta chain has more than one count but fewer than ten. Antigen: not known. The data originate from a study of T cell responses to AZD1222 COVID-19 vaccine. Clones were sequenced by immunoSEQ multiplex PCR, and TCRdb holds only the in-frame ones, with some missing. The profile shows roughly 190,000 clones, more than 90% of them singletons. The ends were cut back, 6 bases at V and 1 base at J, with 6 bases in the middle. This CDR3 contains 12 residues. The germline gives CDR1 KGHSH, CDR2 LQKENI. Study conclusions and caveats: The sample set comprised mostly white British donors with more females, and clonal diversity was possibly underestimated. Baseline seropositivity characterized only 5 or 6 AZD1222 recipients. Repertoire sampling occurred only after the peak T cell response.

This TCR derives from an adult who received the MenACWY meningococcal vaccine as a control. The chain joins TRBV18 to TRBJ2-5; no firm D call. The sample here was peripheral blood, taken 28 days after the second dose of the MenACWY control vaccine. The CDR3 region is CASSPGQETQYF. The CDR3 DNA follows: TGTGCCAGCTCCCCCGGCCAAGAGACCCAGTACTTC. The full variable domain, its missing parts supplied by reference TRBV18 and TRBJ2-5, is NAGVMQNPRHLVRRRGQEARLRCSPMKGHSHVYWYRQLPEEGLKFMVYLQKENIIDESGMPKERFSAEFPKEGPSILRIQQVVRGDSAAYFCASSPGQETQYFGPGTRLLVL.